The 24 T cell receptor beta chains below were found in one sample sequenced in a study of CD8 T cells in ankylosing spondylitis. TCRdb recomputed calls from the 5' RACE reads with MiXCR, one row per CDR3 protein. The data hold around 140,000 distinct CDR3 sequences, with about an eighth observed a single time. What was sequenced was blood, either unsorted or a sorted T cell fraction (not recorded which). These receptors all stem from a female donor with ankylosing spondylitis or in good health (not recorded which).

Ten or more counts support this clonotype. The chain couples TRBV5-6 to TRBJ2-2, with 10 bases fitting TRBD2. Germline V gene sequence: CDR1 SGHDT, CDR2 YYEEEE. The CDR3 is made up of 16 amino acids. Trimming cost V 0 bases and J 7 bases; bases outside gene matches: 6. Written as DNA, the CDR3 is TGTGCCAGCAGCTTGGGGCTAGCGGGAGCGATCGGGGAGCTGTTTTTT. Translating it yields CASSLGLAGAIGELFF.

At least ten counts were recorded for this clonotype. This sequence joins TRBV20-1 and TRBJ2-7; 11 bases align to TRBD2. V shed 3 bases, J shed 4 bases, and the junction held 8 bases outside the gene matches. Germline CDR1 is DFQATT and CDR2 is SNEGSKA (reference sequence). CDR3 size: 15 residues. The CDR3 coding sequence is TGCAGTGCTAGTCTCCTAGCGGGAGGAAGATACGAGCAGTACTTC. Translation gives CSASLLAGGRYEQYF.

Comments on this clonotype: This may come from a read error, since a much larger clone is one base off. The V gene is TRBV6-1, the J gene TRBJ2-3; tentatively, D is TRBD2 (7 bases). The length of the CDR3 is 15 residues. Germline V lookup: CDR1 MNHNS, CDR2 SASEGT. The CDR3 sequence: CTSAPYGGPTDTQYF. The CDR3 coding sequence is TGTACCAGCGCCCCTTACGGGGGGCCGACAGATACGCAGTATTTT.

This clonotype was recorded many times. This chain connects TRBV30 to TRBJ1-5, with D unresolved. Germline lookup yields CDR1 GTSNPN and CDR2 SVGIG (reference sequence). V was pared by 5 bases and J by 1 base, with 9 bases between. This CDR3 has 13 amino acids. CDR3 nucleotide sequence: TGTGCCTGGGCCAACAGAAGCAATCAGCCCCAGCATTTT. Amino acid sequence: CAWANRSNQPQHF.

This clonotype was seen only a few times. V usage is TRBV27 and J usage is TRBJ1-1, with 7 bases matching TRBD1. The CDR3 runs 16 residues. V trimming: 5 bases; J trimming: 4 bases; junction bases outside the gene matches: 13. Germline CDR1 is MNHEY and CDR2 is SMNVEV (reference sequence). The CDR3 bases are TGTGCCAGCAGTCCCGGGACAGCCCCCCTCGGCACTGAAGCTTTCTTT. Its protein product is CASSPGTAPLGTEAFF.

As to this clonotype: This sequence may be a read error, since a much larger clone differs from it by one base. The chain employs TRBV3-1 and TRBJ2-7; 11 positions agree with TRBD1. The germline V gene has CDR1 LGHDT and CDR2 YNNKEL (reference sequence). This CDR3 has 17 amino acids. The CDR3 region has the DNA TGTGCCTGCAGCGCAAGGATGGGGACAGGGGGGTCCTACGAGCAGTACTTC. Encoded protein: CACSARMGTGGSYEQYF.

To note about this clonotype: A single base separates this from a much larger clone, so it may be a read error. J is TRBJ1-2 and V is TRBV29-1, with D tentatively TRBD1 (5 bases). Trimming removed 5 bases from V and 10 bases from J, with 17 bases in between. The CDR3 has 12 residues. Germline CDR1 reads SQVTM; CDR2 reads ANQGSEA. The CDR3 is CSVTRDGNDYTF. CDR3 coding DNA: TGCAGCGTTACCCGGGACGGCAATGACTACACCTTC.

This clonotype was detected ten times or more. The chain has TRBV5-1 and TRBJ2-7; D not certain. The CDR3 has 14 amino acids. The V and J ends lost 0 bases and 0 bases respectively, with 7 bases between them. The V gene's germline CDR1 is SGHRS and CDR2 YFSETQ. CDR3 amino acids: CASSLGGTSYEQYF. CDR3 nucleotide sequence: TGCGCCAGCAGCTTGGGGGGAACCTCCTACGAGCAGTACTTC.

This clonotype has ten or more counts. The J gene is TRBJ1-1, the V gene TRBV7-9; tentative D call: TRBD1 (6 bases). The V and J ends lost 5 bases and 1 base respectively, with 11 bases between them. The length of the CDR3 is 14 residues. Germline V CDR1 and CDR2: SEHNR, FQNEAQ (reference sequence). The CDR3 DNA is TGTGCCAGCAGCCTCGGGGGCGCGAACACTGAAGCTTTCTTT. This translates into CASSLGGANTEAFF.

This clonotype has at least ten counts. CDR3 nucleotide sequence: TGTGCCAGCAGCTTGGAATTGTCTAGCGGGCGCTACAATGAGCAGTTCTTC. It translates to CASSLELSSGRYNEQFF. V usage is TRBV7-9 and J usage is TRBJ2-1, with TRBD2 matching over 8 bases. J was trimmed by 3 bases and V by 3 bases; bases with no gene match: 10. The CDR3 loop spans 17 amino acids. CDR1 is SEHNR and CDR2 is FQNEAQ in the germline V gene (reference sequence). Full variable domain (rest looked up from reference TRBV7-9 and TRBJ2-1): DTGVSQNPRHKITKRGQNVTFRCDPISEHNRLYWYRQTLGQGPEFLTYFQNEAQLEKSRLLSDRFSAERPKGSFSTLEIQRTEQGDSAMYLCASSLELSSGRYNEQFFGPGTRLTVL.

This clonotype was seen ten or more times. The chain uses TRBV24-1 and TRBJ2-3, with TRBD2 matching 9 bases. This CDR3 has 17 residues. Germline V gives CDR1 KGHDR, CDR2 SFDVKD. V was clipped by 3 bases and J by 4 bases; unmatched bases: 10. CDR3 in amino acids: CATSDPPLREGPDTQYF. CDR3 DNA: TGTGCCACCAGTGATCCACCCTTGCGGGAGGGGCCAGATACGCAGTATTTT.

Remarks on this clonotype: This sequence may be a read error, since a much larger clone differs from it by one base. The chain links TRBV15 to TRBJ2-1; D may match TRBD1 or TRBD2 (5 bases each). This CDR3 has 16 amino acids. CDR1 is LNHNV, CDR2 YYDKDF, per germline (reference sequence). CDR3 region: CATSSSRDGSYNEQSF. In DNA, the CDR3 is TGTGCCACCAGCAGCTCCCGGGACGGAAGTTACAATGAGCAGTCCTTC.

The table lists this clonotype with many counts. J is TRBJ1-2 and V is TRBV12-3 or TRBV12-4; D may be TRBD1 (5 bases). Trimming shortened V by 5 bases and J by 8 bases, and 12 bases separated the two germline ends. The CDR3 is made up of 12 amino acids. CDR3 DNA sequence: TGTGCCAGCAGTCGGGGGGAGGGAGGCTACACCTTC. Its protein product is CASSRGEGGYTF.

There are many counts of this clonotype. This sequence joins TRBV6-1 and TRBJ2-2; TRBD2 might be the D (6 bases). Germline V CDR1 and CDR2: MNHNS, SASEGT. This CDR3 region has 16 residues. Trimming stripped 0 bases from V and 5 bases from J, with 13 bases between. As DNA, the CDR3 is TGTGCCAGCAGTGAAGCGGGACTCCCGCCGACCGGGGAGCTGTTTTTT. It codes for CASSEAGLPPTGELFF.

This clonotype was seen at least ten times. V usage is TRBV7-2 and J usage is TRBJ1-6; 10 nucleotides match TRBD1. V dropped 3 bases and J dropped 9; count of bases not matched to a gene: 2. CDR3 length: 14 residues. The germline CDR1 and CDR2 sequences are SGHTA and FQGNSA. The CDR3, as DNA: TGTGCCAGCAGCTTGGGACAGGGGCTTTCACCCCTCCACTTT. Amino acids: CASSLGQGLSPLHF.

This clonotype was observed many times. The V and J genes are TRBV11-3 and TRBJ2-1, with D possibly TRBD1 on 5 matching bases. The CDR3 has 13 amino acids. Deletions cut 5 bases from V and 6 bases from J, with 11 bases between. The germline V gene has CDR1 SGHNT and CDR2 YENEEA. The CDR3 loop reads CASSIRGVNEQFF. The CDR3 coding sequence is TGTGCCAGCAGCATTAGGGGTGTCAATGAGCAGTTCTTC.

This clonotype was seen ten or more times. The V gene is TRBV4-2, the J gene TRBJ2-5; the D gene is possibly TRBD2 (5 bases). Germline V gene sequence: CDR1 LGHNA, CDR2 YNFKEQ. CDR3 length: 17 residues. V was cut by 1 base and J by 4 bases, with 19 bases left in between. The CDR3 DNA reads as TGTGCCAGCAGCCAAGTGGGTGCGGAGGTATTGGGAGAGACCCAGTACTTC. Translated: CASSQVGAEVLGETQYF.

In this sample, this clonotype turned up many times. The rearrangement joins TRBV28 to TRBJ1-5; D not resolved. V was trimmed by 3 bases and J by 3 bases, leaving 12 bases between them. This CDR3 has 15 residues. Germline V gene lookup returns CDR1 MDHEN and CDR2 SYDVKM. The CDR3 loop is CASSFKAGINQPQHF. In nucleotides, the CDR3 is TGTGCCAGCAGTTTTAAGGCAGGAATCAATCAGCCCCAGCATTTT.

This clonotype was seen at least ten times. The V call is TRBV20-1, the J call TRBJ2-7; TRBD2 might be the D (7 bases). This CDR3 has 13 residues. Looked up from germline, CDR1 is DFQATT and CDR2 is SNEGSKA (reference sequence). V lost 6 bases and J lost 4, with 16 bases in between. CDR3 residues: CSAARGAGYEQYF. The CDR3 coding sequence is TGCAGTGCCGCCCGGGGGGCCGGTTACGAGCAGTACTTC.

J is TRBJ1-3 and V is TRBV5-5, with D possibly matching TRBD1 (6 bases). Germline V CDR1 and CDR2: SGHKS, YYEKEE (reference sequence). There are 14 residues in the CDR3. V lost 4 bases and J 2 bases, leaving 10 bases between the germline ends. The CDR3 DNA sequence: TGTGCCAGCAGCGACAGGACAACTGGAAACACCATATATTTT. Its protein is CASSDRTTGNTIYF.

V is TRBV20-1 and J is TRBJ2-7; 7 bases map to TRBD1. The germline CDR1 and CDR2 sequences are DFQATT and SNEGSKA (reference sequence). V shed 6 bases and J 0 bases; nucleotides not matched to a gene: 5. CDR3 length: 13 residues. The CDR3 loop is CSASRDSSYEQYF. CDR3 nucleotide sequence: TGCAGTGCGTCCCGGGACAGCTCCTACGAGCAGTACTTC.

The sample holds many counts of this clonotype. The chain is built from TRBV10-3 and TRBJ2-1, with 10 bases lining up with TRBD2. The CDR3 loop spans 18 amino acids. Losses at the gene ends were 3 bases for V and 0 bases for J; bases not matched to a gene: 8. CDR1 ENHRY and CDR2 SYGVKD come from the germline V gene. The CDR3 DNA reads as TGTGCCATCAGTGAATCTAGCGGGAGCGGCCGCTCCTACAATGAGCAGTTCTTC. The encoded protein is CAISESSGSGRSYNEQFF.

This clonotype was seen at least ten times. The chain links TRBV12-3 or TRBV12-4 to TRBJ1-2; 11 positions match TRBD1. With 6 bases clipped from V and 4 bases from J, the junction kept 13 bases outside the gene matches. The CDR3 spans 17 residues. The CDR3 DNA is TGTGCCAGCAGCTACTTGGGGGGACAGGGGGTTGTCTATGGCTACACCTTC. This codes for CASSYLGGQGVVYGYTF.

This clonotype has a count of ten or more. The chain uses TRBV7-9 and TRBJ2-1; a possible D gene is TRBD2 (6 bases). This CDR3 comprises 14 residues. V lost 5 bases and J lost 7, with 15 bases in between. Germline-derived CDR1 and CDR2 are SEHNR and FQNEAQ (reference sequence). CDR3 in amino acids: CASSLAGRINEQFF. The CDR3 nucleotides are TGTGCCAGCAGCCTCGCGGGAAGGATAAATGAGCAGTTCTTC.